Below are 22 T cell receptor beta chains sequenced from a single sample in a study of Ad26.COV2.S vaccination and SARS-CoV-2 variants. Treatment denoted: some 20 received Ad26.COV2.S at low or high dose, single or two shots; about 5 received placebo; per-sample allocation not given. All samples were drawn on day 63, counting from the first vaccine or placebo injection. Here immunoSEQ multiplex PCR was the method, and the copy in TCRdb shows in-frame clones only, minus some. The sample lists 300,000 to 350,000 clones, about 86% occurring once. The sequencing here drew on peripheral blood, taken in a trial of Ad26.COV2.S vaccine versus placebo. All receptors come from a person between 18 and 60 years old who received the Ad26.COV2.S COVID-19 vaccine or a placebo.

This CDR3 reads CASSPLSSDTQYF. The DNA for the CDR3 is TGCGCCAGCAGCCCCCTCTCTTCAGATACGCAGTATTTT. The rearrangement joins TRBV5-1 to TRBJ2-3; D not certain. The germline CDR1 and CDR2 sequences are SGHRS and YFSETQ. The CDR3 spans 13 residues. V was pared by 4 bases and J by 4 bases, with 10 bases between.

CDR3 residues: CASSLLGGGALSNQPQHF. CDR3 bases: TGTGCCAGCAGCTTATTAGGCGGTGGTGCCCTAAGCAATCAGCCCCAGCATTTT. The genes are TRBV7-8 and TRBJ1-5, with D unclear. V lost 2 bases and J 1 base, leaving 18 bases between the germline ends. This CDR3 spans 18 amino acids. Looked up from germline, CDR1 is SGHVS and CDR2 is FQNEAQ.

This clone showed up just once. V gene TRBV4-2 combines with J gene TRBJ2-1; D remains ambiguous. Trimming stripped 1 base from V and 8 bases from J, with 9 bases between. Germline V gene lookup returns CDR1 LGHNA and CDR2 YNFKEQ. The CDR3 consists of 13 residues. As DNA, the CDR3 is TGTGCCAGCAGCCAAGTGTTAGCCGATGAGCAGTTCTTC. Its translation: CASSQVLADEQFF.

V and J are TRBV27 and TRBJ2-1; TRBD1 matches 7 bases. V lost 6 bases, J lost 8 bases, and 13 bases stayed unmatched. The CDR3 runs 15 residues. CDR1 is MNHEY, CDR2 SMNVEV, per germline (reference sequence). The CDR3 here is CASRPGTVIRDEQFF. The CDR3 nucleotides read TGTGCCAGCAGACCCGGGACAGTCATTCGGGATGAGCAGTTCTTC.

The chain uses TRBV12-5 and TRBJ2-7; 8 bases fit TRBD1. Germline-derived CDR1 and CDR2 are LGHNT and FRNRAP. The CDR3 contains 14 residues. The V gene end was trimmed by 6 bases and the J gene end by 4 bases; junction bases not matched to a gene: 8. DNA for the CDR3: TGTGCTAGTGGCCGTGGACAGGGTACGTACGAGCAGTACTTC. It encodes CASGRGQGTYEQYF.

The CDR3 DNA reads as TGTGCCAGCAGCGTAGGTGTGGAAAACACCATATATTTT. It translates to CASSVGVENTIYF. The rearrangement joins TRBV9 to TRBJ1-3; unclear D gene. This CDR3 is 13 amino acids long. Between the trimmed V and J ends, which lost 0 bases and 6 bases, there was a span of 7 bases. In germline, CDR1 is SGDLS, CDR2 YYNGEE.

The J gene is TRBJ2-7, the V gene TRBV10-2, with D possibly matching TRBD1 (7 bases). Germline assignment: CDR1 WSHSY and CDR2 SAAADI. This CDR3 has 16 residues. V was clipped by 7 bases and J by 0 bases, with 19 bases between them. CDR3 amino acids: CASTLGAGQSSYEQYF. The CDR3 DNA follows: TGCGCCAGCACTTTGGGGGCGGGACAGTCCTCCTACGAGCAGTACTTC.

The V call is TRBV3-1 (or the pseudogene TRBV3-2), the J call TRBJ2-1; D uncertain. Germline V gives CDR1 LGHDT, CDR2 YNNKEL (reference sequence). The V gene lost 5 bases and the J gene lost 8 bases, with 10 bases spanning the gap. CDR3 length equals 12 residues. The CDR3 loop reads CASSESGYEQFF. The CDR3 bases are TGTGCCAGCAGCGAAAGTGGGTATGAGCAGTTCTTC.

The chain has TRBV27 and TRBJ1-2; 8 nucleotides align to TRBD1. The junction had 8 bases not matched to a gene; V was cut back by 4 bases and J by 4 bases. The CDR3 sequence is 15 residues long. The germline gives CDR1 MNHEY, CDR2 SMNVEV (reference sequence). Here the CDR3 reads CASSSDRGAFYGYTF. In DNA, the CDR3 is TGTGCCAGCAGTTCTGACAGGGGCGCCTTCTATGGCTACACCTTC.

CDR3 region: CASSQQAVSTDTQYF. CDR3 nucleotides: TGTGCCAGCAGCCAACAGGCGGTTAGCACAGATACGCAGTATTTT. The chain combines TRBV2 with TRBJ2-3, with a tentative D call TRBD1 (5 bases). Germline V CDR1 and CDR2: SNHLY, FYNNEI. The germline V and J ends were trimmed by 6 bases and 0 bases, with 13 bases remaining between them. This CDR3 has 15 residues. Variable domain in full (rest from reference TRBV2 and TRBJ2-3): EPEVTQTPSHQVTQMGQEVILRCVPISNHLYFYWYRQILGQKVEFLVSFYNNEISEKSEIFDDQFSVERPDGSNFTLKIRSTKLEDSAMYFCASSQQAVSTDTQYFGPGTRLTVL.

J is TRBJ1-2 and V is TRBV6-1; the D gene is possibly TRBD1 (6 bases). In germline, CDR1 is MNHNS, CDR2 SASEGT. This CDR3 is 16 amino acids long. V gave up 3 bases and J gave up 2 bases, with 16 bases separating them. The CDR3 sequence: CASSEGHITGNYGYTF. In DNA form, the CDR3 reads TGTGCCAGCAGTGAGGGACATATTACAGGGAACTATGGCTACACCTTC.

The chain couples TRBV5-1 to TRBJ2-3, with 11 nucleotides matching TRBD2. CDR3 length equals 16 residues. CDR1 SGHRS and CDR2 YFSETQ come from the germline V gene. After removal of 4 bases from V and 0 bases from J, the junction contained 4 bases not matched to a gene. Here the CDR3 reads CASSQGTSGSTDTQYF. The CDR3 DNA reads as TGCGCCAGCAGCCAAGGGACTAGCGGTAGCACAGATACGCAGTATTTT. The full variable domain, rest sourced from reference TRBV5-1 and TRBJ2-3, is KAGVTQTPRYLIKTRGQQVTLSCSPISGHRSVSWYQQTPGQGLQFLFEYFSETQRNKGNFPGRFSGRQFSNSRSEMNVSTLELGDSALYLCASSQGTSGSTDTQYFGPGTRLTVL.

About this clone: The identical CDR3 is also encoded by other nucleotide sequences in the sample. DNA for the CDR3: TGCGCCAGCAGCCAAGATTTGTGGGGTAATCAGCCCCAGCATTTT. Translating gives CASSQDLWGNQPQHF. V usage is TRBV4-3 and J usage is TRBJ1-5; D remains ambiguous. The CDR3 has 15 residues. V lost 0 bases and J lost 4, with 10 bases in between. CDR1 LGHNA and CDR2 YSLEER come from the germline V gene.

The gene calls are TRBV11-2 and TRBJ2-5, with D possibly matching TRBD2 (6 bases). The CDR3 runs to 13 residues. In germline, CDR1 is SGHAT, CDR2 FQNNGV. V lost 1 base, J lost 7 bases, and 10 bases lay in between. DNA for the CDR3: TGTGCCAGCAGCTTAGGGGAGGAAAGGACCCAGTACTTC. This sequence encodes CASSLGEERTQYF.

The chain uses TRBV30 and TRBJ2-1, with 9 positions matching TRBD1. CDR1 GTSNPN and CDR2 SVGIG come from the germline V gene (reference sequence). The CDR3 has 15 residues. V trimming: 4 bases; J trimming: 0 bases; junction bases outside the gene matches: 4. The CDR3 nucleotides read TGTGCCTGGAAGAAGGACAGGGGCTCCTACAATGAGCAGTTCTTC. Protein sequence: CAWKKDRGSYNEQFF.

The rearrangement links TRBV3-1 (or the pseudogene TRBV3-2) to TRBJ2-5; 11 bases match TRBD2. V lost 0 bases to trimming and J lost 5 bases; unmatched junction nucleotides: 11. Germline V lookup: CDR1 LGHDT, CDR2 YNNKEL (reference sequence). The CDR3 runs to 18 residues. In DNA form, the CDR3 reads TGTGCCAGCAGCCAAGATGGGGCGACTAGCGGGACAGAGGAGACCCAGTACTTC. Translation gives CASSQDGATSGTEETQYF.

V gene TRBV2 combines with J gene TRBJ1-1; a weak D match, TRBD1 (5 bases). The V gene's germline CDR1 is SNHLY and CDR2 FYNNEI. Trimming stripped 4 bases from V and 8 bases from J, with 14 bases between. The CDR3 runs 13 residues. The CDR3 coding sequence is TGTGCCAGCAGTGCGGAGAAGCAGGGCGAAGCTTTCTTT. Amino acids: CASSAEKQGEAFF.

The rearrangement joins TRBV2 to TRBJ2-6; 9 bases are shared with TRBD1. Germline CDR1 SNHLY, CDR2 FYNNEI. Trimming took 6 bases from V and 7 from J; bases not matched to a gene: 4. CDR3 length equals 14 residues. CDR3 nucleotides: TGTGCCAGCAGAAGGACAGGGGCCGCCAACGTCCTGACTTTC. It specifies CASRRTGAANVLTF.

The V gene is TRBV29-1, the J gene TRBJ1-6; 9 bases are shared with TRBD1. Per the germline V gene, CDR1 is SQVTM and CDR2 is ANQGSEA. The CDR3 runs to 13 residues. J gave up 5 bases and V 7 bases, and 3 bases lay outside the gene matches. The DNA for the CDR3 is TGCAGCGCAAGGACAGGGGATAATTCACCCCTCCACTTT. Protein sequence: CSARTGDNSPLHF.

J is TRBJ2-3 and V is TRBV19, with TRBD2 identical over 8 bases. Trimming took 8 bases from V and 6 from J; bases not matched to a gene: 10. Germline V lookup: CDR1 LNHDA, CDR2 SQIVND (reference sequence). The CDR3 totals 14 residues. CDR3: CASGAGALGDTQYF. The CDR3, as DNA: TGTGCCAGTGGAGCGGGGGCCCTCGGGGATACGCAGTATTTT.

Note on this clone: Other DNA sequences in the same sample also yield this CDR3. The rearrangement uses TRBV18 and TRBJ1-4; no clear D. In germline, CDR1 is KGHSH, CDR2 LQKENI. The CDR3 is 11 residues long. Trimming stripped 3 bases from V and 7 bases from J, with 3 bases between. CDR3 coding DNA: TGTGCCAGCTCACCGGGTGAAAAACTGTTTTTT. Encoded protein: CASSPGEKLFF.

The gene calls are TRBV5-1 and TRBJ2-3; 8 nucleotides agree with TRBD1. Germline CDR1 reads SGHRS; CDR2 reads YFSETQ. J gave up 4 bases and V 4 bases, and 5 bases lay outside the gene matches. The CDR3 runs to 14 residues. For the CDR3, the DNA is TGCGCCAGCAGCGGACAGGGTACGCCAGATACGCAGTATTTT. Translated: CASSGQGTPDTQYF.